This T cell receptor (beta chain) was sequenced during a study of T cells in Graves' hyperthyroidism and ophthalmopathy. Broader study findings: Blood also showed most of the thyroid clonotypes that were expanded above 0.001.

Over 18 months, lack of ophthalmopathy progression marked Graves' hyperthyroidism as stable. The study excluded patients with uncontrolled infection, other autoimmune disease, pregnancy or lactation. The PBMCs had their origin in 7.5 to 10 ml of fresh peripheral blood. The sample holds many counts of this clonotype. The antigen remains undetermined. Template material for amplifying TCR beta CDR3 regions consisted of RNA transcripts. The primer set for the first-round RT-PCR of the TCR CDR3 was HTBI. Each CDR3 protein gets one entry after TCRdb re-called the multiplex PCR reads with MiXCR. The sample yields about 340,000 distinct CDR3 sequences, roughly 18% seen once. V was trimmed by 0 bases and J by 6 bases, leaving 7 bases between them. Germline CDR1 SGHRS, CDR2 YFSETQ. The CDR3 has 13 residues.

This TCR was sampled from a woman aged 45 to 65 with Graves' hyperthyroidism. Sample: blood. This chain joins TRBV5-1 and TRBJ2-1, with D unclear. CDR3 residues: CASSLGWGNEQFF. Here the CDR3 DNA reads TGCGCCAGCAGCTTGGGATGGGGCAATGAGCAGTTCTTC. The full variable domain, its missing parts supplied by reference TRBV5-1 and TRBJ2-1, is KAGVTQTPRYLIKTRGQQVTLSCSPISGHRSVSWYQQTPGQGLQFLFEYFSETQRNKGNFPGRFSGRQFSNSRSEMNVSTLELGDSALYLCASSLGWGNEQFFGPGTRLTVL.